Listed below are T cell receptor beta chains from one sample, sequenced in a study of ipilimumab plus nivolumab after autologous stem cell transplantation. Clones were read by immunoSEQ multiplex PCR, and TCRdb kept only the in-frame ones, dropping some. The sample lists about 83,000 clones; 83% were seen once. Sequenced here: PBMCs, sampled in a trial of ipilimumab plus nivolumab as post-transplant consolidation. The receptors here all came from a male donor with diffuse large B-cell lymphoma. Both conserved end residues are trimmed from each CDR3.

TRBJ2-3,TRBV5-1,ASSSPGGGHTDTQY
TRBJ1-5,TRBV19,ASSGGSGAGGLRSNQPQH
TRBJ2-7,TRBV27,ASRDSGYPPYEQY
TRBJ2-3,TRBV11-2,ASSLDLAGDTQY
TRBJ1-5,TRBV6-1,ASSAPSGEGNQPQH
TRBJ1-2,TRBV19,ASSGLQGSYGYT
TRBJ1-2,TRBV5-4,ASSYSGQVGYGYT
TRBJ2-5,TRBV5-4,ASSFPEQGRETQY
TRBJ1-2,TRBV15,ATSRAGKGGYT
TRBJ2-1,TRBV5-1,ASSLGLAGTNEQF
TRBJ2-5,TRBV19,ASSLSGGGKTQY
TRBJ1-3,TRBV29-1,SAQRMFGNTIY
TRBJ1-2,TRBV19,ASSPGGAQGYGYT
TRBJ1-2,TRBV15,ATSRAGNRANYGYT
TRBJ1-4,TRBV7-2,ASSSGQGDEKLF
TRBJ2-3,TRBV2,ASGGPGTDTQY
TRBJ1-5,TRBV4-1,ASSQGWGRPQH
TRBJ2-3,TRBV5-1,ASSLTVLTTDTQY
TRBJ2-3,TRBV19,ASSPVARDRGGTDTQY
TRBJ2-3,TRBV5-1,ASSLVGLSGDTQY
TRBJ2-5,TRBV11-1,ASSLPSGRMY
TRBJ1-2,TRBV7-2,ASSQGVDYGYT
TRBJ2-4,TRBV29-1,SVSQKNIQY
TRBJ1-6,TRBV6-5,ASSYSRTGRGSPLH
TRBJ1-1,TRBV6-6,ASRRQEGVQGTEAF